This passage covers 20 T cell receptor beta chains from one sample sequenced in a study of OX40 agonist ivuxolimab in advanced cancers. Library construction relied on the immunoSEQ multiplex PCR assay. TCRdb provides this immuneACCESS table in a form limited to in-frame rearrangements. Some clones are lacking; in checked studies, under half of them reflect an unresolved V gene, and why the rest are absent is not known. The sample table holds tens of thousands of clones, of which approximately 85% were seen once. The top ten constitute 11% of the sample. Specimen: CD4+ or CD8+ T cells sorted from blood, collected in a trial of the OX40 agonist ivuxolimab. These receptors all come from an adult with an advanced solid tumor such as melanoma, head and neck, liver or kidney cancer.

The chain links TRBV27 to TRBJ2-7, with 7 bases fitting TRBD2. CDR1 and CDR2 from the germline V gene are MNHEY and SMNVEV (reference sequence). V shed 4 bases and J 6 bases; nucleotides not matched to a gene: 6. The CDR3 has 13 amino acids. As DNA, the CDR3 is TGTGCCAGCAGTTCCGGCGGGAGCGTCGAGCAGTACTTC. Its translation: CASSSGGSVEQYF.

This chain connects TRBV4-1 to TRBJ2-7; D possibly matches TRBD1 or TRBD2 (6 bases each). This CDR3 is 15 amino acids long. Trimming pared 0 bases from V and 2 bases from J, leaving 11 bases between. Germline V gene lookup returns CDR1 MGHRA and CDR2 YSYEKL. The CDR3 DNA follows: TGCGCCAGCAGCCAAGATCGGGGGCAGGCCTACGAGCAGTACGTC. Its translation: CASSQDRGQAYEQYV.

The chain combines TRBV29-1 with TRBJ2-7; D is tentatively TRBD1 or TRBD2 (5 bases each). This CDR3 contains 14 residues. Trimming removed 7 bases at V and 1 base at J, with 17 bases between. Germline values: CDR1 SQVTM, CDR2 ANQGSEA. This CDR3 reads CSAVGVGSSYEQYF. The CDR3 coding sequence is TGCAGCGCTGTGGGGGTCGGGTCGTCCTACGAGCAGTACTTC.

The chain combines TRBV5-1 with TRBJ1-1; D is ambiguous. The length of the CDR3 is 11 residues. Germline V CDR1 and CDR2: SGHRS, YFSETQ. The V and J ends lost 9 bases and 6 bases respectively, with 12 bases between them. The CDR3 sequence is CANRIVPEAFF. The CDR3 coding sequence is TGCGCCAACAGAATCGTTCCTGAAGCTTTCTTT.

The chain employs TRBV7-9 and TRBJ2-1; TRBD2 might be the D (5 bases). The CDR3 length is 12 residues. Trimming left V 2 bases short and J 8 bases short, with 7 bases between. Germline V gene data show CDR1 as SEHNR and CDR2 as FQNEAQ (reference sequence). The CDR3 DNA is TGTGCCAGCAGCTTACCACTAGATGAGCAGTTCTTC. It codes for CASSLPLDEQFF.

This chain links TRBV5-6 with TRBJ2-3; a possible D gene is TRBD2 (5 bases). CDR1 SGHDT and CDR2 YYEEEE come from the germline V gene. The germline V and J ends were trimmed by 0 bases and 2 bases, with 10 bases remaining between them. This CDR3 contains 15 residues. CDR3 sequence (DNA): TGTGCCAGCAGCTTGGGAGGGCACCCCACAGATACGCAGTATTTT. Its translation is CASSLGGHPTDTQYF. Filled out from reference TRBV5-6 and TRBJ2-3, the complete variable domain reads DAGVTQSPTHLIKTRGQQVTLRCSPKSGHDTVSWYQQALGQGPQFIFQYYEEEERQRGNFPDRFSGHQFPNYSSELNVNALLLGDSALYLCASSLGGHPTDTQYFGPGTRLTVL.

This chain links TRBV28 with TRBJ2-1, with TRBD2 matching 8 bases. With V trimmed by 6 bases and J by 4 bases, 8 bases remained unmatched. The CDR3 covers 15 residues. From germline, CDR1 is MDHEN and CDR2 SYDVKM. The CDR3 DNA is TGTGCCAGCAGCCTTAGCGGGACCCGTTACAATGAGCAGTTCTTC. Its protein is CASSLSGTRYNEQFF. Full variable domain (outside the CDR3, taken from reference TRBV28 and TRBJ2-1): DVKVTQSSRYLVKRTGEKVFLECVQDMDHENMFWYRQDPGLGLRLIYFSYDVKMKEKGDIPEGYSVSREKKERFSLILESASTNQTSMYLCASSLSGTRYNEQFFGPGTRLTVL.

CDR3 in DNA: TGTGCCAGCAGCTTAGCCCGGGAATGGAGGTCGGAGACCCAGTACTTC. It translates to CASSLAREWRSETQYF. The chain recombines TRBV11-2 with TRBJ2-5; D is possibly TRBD2 (5 bases). The CDR3 extends over 16 amino acids. The ends were cut back, 1 base at V and 5 bases at J, with 17 bases in the middle. Germline CDR1 reads SGHAT; CDR2 reads FQNNGV.

In its sample, this clone was seen a few times. The rearrangement links TRBV20-1 to TRBJ1-1, with D maybe TRBD1 (5 bases). V was cut by 6 bases and J by 8 bases, with 10 bases left in between. Germline V lookup: CDR1 DFQATT, CDR2 SNEGSKA (reference sequence). The CDR3 is made up of 10 amino acids. The CDR3 coding sequence is TGCAGTGCCACTGGGGGGGAAGCTTTCTTT. Translation gives CSATGGEAFF.

The CDR3 loop reads CASSGGSNRYEQYV. The CDR3 bases are TGTGCCAGCAGTGGGGGGTCTAACCGTTACGAGCAGTACGTT. The rearrangement joins TRBV6-1 to TRBJ2-7; D might be TRBD1 or TRBD2, each matching 5 bases. The CDR3 extends over 14 amino acids. Germline loops: CDR1 MNHNS, CDR2 SASEGT.

The chain combines TRBV19 with TRBJ2-1; D unresolved. The CDR3 sequence is 11 residues long. CDR1 and CDR2 from the germline V gene are LNHDA and SQIVND (reference sequence). Trimming removed 10 bases from V and 0 bases from J, with 4 bases in between. The CDR3 bases are TGTGCCACCAGCTCCTACAATGAGCAGTTCTTC. It translates to CATSSYNEQFF.

The chain links TRBV4-1 to TRBJ1-2; perhaps TRBD1 as D (5 bases). V lost 5 bases, J lost 6 bases, and 13 bases lay in between. This CDR3 spans 13 amino acids. The germline gives CDR1 MGHRA, CDR2 YSYEKL. This CDR3 is CASSEGRADGYTF. CDR3 in DNA: TGCGCCAGCAGCGAGGGACGGGCCGATGGCTACACCTTC.

The chain uses TRBV19 and TRBJ2-7; unclear D gene. V lost 2 bases and J 0 bases, leaving 8 bases between the germline ends. Germline V gene lookup returns CDR1 LNHDA and CDR2 SQIVND (reference sequence). There are 14 residues in the CDR3. The CDR3 DNA reads as TGTGCCAGTAGTATATTCGGCAGCTCCTACGAGCAGTACTTC. It encodes CASSIFGSSYEQYF. Using reference TRBV19 and TRBJ2-7 for the parts outside the CDR3, the full variable domain is DGGITQSPKYLFRKEGQNVTLSCEQNLNHDAMYWYRQDPGQGLRLIYYSQIVNDFQKGDIAEGYSVSREKKESFPLTVTSAQKNPTAFYLCASSIFGSSYEQYFGPGTRLTVT.

In its sample, this clone was seen a few times. This chain connects TRBV29-1 to TRBJ1-2; a possible D gene is TRBD1 (5 bases). The germline V gene has CDR1 SQVTM and CDR2 ANQGSEA. The CDR3 covers 14 residues. With 1 base removed from V and 0 bases from J, the gap between germline ends came to 9 bases. This chain's CDR3 is CSVEGIGANYGYTF. CDR3 DNA: TGCAGCGTTGAAGGAATAGGGGCTAACTATGGCTACACCTTC.

This chain joins TRBV28 and TRBJ2-5, with TRBD1 matching over 12 bases. The end of the DNA aligns better with TRBJ2-7, so the J call may be wrong. This CDR3 has 15 amino acids. Germline V gene lookup returns CDR1 MDHEN and CDR2 SYDVKM. Written as DNA, the CDR3 is TGTGCCAGCACGACTCCGGGACAGGGGGCCGACGAGCAGTACTTC. Translation gives CASTTPGQGADEQYF.

The chain is built from TRBV2 and TRBJ1-3; D gene uncertain. V was pared by 6 bases and J by 2 bases, with 11 bases between. Germline values: CDR1 SNHLY, CDR2 FYNNEI. This CDR3 contains 14 residues. This chain's CDR3 is CASRPTGAGNTIYF. The CDR3 DNA follows: TGTGCCAGCAGGCCCACTGGGGCTGGAAACACCATATATTTT.

The rearrangement links TRBV9 to TRBJ2-7, with D unresolved. Trimming removed 0 bases at V and 6 bases at J, with 13 bases between. From germline, CDR1 is SGDLS and CDR2 YYNGEE. The CDR3 covers 14 residues. The CDR3 protein is CASSVEGGSLEQYF. CDR3 nucleotides: TGTGCCAGCAGCGTAGAAGGCGGCAGCCTCGAGCAGTACTTC.

By frequency in the sample, this clone is medium-sized. The same CDR3 can be traced to other DNA sequences in this sample. The chain links TRBV11-3 to TRBJ2-1, with 10 bases identical to TRBD2. The CDR3 totals 16 residues. J gave up 0 bases and V 4 bases, and 3 bases lay outside the gene matches. Looked up from germline, CDR1 is SGHNT and CDR2 is YENEEA. Written as DNA, the CDR3 is TGTGCCAGCAGCTCGCGGACTAGCGGCTCCTACAATGAGCAGTTCTTC. It yields the protein CASSSRTSGSYNEQFF.

The V and J genes are TRBV11-2 and TRBJ2-1, with a tentative D call TRBD2 (6 bases). In germline, CDR1 is SGHAT, CDR2 FQNNGV. Trimming stripped 6 bases from V and 4 bases from J, with 22 bases between. The CDR3 length is 17 residues. The chain's CDR3 is CASSSGTEPSFYNEQFF. For the CDR3, the DNA is TGTGCCAGCAGTTCAGGGACTGAGCCCTCATTTTACAATGAGCAGTTCTTC.

This clone was recorded a few times. The genes are TRBV9 and TRBJ1-2; D remains unclear. Germline V gene sequence: CDR1 SGDLS, CDR2 YYNGEE. Deletions cut 1 base from V and 2 bases from J, with 6 bases between. The CDR3 is 13 amino acids. CDR3 sequence reads: CASSVMENYGYTF. CDR3 sequence (DNA): TGTGCCAGCAGCGTAATGGAGAACTATGGCTACACCTTC.